One and the same sample provided the 7 T cell receptor beta chains below, sequenced in a study of T cell responses to AZD1222 COVID-19 vaccine. Assay: immunoSEQ multiplex PCR; the TCRdb copy retains only in-frame clones and omits some. The sample yields 180,000 or so clones, more than 85% seen once. The sequencing used peripheral blood, collected on day 0 of AZD1222 vaccination. These receptors all come from an adult in good health.

This clone was counted once. The rearrangement links TRBV5-8 to TRBJ1-2; a weak D match, TRBD1 (5 bases). The length of the CDR3 is 15 residues. Per germline, CDR1 SGHTS and CDR2 YDEGEE. V gave up 0 bases and J gave up 10 bases, with 19 bases separating them. The CDR3 DNA sequence: TGTGCCAGCAGCTTGGATCCAGGGCCAGGGATCTACTACACCTTC. Translated, it gives CASSLDPGPGIYYTF. The variable domain in full, completed from reference TRBV5-8 and TRBJ1-2, reads EAGVTQSPTHLIKTRGQQATLRCSPISGHTSVYWYQQALGLGLQFLLWYDEGEERNRGNFPPRFSGRQFPNYSSELNVNALELEDSALYLCASSLDPGPGIYYTFGSGTRLTVV.

The V call is TRBV19, the J call TRBJ1-1, with TRBD1 matching over 8 bases. Germline loops: CDR1 LNHDA, CDR2 SQIVND (reference sequence). The CDR3 has 14 residues. Unmatched junction bases numbered 4, after V lost 7 bases and J lost 0 bases. The DNA for the CDR3 is TGTGCCAGTACCCGGACAGGGATGAACACTGAAGCTTTCTTT. The encoded protein is CASTRTGMNTEAFF.

The chain recombines TRBV12-5 with TRBJ1-2, with no clear D. V lost 4 bases and J 4 bases, leaving 16 bases between the germline ends. Germline assignment: CDR1 LGHNT and CDR2 FRNRAP. The CDR3 contains 15 residues. Here the CDR3 DNA reads TGTGCTAGTGGTTCGTCTGCCTTAGATGCCTATGGCTACACCTTC. Amino acids: CASGSSALDAYGYTF.

The chain employs TRBV6-5 and TRBJ2-5; D gene ambiguous. Between the trimmed V and J ends, which lost 2 bases and 7 bases, there was a span of 17 bases. Germline-derived CDR1 and CDR2 are MNHEY and SVGAGI. CDR3 length equals 15 residues. The CDR3: CASSYTPLNRGTQYF. The CDR3 DNA reads as TGTGCCAGCAGTTACACCCCCTTGAATCGTGGGACCCAGTACTTC.

This clone has a single count. The V gene is TRBV5-1, the J gene TRBJ2-1; tentatively, D is TRBD1 (6 bases). The CDR3 totals 14 residues. Germline-derived CDR1 and CDR2 are SGHRS and YFSETQ. The V end lost 8 bases, the J end lost 5 bases, and 17 bases lay between the germline ends. CDR3 in DNA: TGCGCCAGTTATCAGGGGCTTACCCACAATGAGCAGTTCTTC. It is translated as CASYQGLTHNEQFF. Full variable domain (outside the CDR3, taken from reference TRBV5-1 and TRBJ2-1): KAGVTQTPRYLIKTRGQQVTLSCSPISGHRSVSWYQQTPGQGLQFLFEYFSETQRNKGNFPGRFSGRQFSNSRSEMNVSTLELGDSALYLCASYQGLTHNEQFFGPGTRLTVL.

J is TRBJ1-3 and V is TRBV5-4, with D unresolved. Germline loops: CDR1 SGHNT, CDR2 YYREEE (reference sequence). With 0 bases removed from V and 4 bases from J, the gap between germline ends came to 11 bases. The length of the CDR3 is 15 residues. CDR3 residues: CASSLDQGTGNTIYF. CDR3 sequence (DNA): TGTGCCAGCAGCTTGGATCAAGGAACGGGAAACACCATATATTTT.

The chain has TRBV3-1 (or the pseudogene TRBV3-2) and TRBJ1-4; the match to TRBD1 covers 10 bases. V dropped 5 bases and J dropped 8; count of bases not matched to a gene: 5. This CDR3 has 14 amino acids. Germline V lookup: CDR1 LGHDT, CDR2 YNNKEL (reference sequence). In nucleotides, the CDR3 is TGTGCCAGCAGCACGGGACAGGGGAAAGAAAAACTGTTTTTT. As protein: CASSTGQGKEKLFF.